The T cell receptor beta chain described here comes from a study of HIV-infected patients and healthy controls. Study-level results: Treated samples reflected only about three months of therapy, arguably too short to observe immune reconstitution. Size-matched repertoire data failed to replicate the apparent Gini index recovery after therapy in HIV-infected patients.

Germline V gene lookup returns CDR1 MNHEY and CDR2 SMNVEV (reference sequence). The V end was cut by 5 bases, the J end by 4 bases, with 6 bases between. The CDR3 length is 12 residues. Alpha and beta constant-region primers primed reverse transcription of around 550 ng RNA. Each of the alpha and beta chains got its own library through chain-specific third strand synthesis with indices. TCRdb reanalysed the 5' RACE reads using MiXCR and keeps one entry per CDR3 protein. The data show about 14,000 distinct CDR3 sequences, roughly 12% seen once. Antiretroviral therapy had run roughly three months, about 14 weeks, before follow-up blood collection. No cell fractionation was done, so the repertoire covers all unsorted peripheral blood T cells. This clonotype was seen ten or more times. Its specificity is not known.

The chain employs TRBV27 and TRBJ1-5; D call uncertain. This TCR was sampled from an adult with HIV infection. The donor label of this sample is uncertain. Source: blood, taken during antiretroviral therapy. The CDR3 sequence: CASSGGNQPQHF. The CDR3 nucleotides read TGTGCCAGCAGTGGCGGGAATCAGCCCCAGCATTTT.